This T cell receptor beta chain was observed in a study of response to subunit inactivated influenza vaccine. TCRdb re-called the RT-PCR reads with MiXCR, one entry per CDR3 protein. Of 750,000 to 850,000 distinct CDR3 sequences in the sample, about 18% were seen once. The CDR3 is 15 amino acids. CDR1 is SGHTA, CDR2 FQGNSA, per germline. Trimming cost V 2 bases and J 0 bases, with 5 bases left between them. Study-wide results and caveats: Authors suggested few new T cells are recruited by each seasonal influenza vaccination.

This clonotype was counted at least ten times. Its matching antigen is unknown. The origin of this receptor is a man aged 45 to 65 who received an inactivated influenza vaccine. The chain recombines TRBV7-2 with TRBJ2-6; D unresolved. The sample here was PBMCs from blood, taken roughly 5 days after vaccination. The CDR3: CASSLQSSGANVLTF. CDR3 in DNA: TGTGCCAGCAGCTTACAGTCCTCTGGGGCCAACGTCCTGACTTTC.